A single sample gave rise to the 9 T cell receptor beta chains below, sequenced in a study of monozygotic twins with inflammatory bowel disease. One entry per CDR3 protein, without DNA, is what TCRdb gives after re-calling the 5' RACE reads. Seen in this sample are fewer than 550,000 distinct CDR3 sequences; the ten most common clones hold about 2.2%. Sequencing was performed on blood. All receptors come from a human donor with ulcerative colitis or Crohn's disease, or a healthy co-twin of an affected twin (not recorded which).

V gene TRBV7-6 combines with J gene TRBJ2-1; TCRdb selects TRBD1, and the lack of DNA leaves this call unchecked. Germline loops: CDR1 SGHVS, CDR2 FNYEAQ. The CDR3 is made up of 17 amino acids. This CDR3 reads CASSLTGGTGGRNEQFF.

This rearrangement joins TRBV12-3 or TRBV12-4 to TRBJ1-2. This CDR3 has 13 residues. CDR3 region: CASLARERGGYTF.

The chain employs TRBV12-5 and TRBJ1-5; TCRdb's D call, TRBD1, is unchecked because there is no DNA. There are 17 residues in the CDR3. CDR1 and CDR2 from the germline V gene are LGHNT and FRNRAP. The chain's CDR3 is CASGLDRTKYSNQPQHF.

This chain connects TRBV20-1 to TRBJ2-7; TCRdb outputs TRBD1, but without DNA this stays unchecked. Germline V gene lookup returns CDR1 DFQATT and CDR2 SNEGSKA (reference sequence). The CDR3 is made up of 14 amino acids. This CDR3 reads CSASAPRRSDEQYF.

This sequence joins TRBV7-9 and TRBJ2-1. The CDR3 has 11 amino acids. From germline, CDR1 is SEHNR and CDR2 FQNEAQ (reference sequence). CDR3 region: CASSEDNEQFF.

The chain employs TRBV6-6 and TRBJ2-7; the D gene TCRdb calls, TRBD1, cannot be checked with no DNA. The CDR3 is 13 residues long. The germline V gene has CDR1 MNHNY and CDR2 SVGAGI (reference sequence). The CDR3 loop reads CASRGQGTDGQYF.

The V and J genes are TRBV5-4 and TRBJ2-1; TCRdb selects TRBD1, and the lack of DNA leaves this call unchecked. Germline assignment: CDR1 SGHNT and CDR2 YYREEE (reference sequence). The CDR3 contains 13 residues. This CDR3 is CASSLEVGHQQFF.

The chain combines TRBV7-3 with TRBJ1-1; lacking DNA, the TRBD1 call made by TCRdb goes unchecked. The CDR3 spans 16 residues. Germline V gene sequence: CDR1 SGHTA, CDR2 FQGTGA. Here the CDR3 reads CASSLLVGMGAEEAFF.

This sequence joins TRBV24-1 and TRBJ1-1. The CDR3 is 13 residues long. The germline V gene encodes CDR1 KGHDR and CDR2 SFDVKD. The CDR3 sequence: CATSDLKGNEAFF.